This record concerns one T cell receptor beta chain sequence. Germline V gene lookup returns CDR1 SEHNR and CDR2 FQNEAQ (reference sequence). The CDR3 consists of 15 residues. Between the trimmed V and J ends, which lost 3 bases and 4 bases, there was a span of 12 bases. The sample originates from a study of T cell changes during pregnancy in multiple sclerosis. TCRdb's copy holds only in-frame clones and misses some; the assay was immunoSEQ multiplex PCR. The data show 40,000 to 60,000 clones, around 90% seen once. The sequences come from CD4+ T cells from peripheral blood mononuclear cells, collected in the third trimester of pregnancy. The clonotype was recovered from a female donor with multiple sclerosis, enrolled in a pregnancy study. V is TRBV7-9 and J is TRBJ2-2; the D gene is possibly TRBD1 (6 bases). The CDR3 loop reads CASSFLGQSTGELFF. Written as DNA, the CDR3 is TGTGCCAGCAGCTTCCTAGGACAGTCCACCGGGGAGCTGTTTTTT.